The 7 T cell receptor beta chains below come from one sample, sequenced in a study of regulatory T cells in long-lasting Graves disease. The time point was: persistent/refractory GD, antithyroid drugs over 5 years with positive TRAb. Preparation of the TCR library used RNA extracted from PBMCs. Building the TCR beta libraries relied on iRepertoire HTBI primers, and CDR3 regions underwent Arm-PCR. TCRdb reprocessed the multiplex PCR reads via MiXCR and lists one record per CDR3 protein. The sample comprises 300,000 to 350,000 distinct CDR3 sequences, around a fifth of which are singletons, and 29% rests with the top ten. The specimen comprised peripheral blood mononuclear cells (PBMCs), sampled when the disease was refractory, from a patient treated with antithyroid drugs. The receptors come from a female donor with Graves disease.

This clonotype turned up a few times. The CDR3 is CASSLLGAGNEKLFF. The CDR3 coding sequence is TGTGCCAGCTCACTACTCGGCGCAGGGAATGAAAAACTGTTTTTT. The chain recombines TRBV18 with TRBJ1-4; perhaps TRBD1 as D (5 bases). The V end was cut by 4 bases, the J end by 5 bases, with 14 bases between. The CDR3 is 15 residues long. Germline values: CDR1 KGHSH, CDR2 LQKENI.

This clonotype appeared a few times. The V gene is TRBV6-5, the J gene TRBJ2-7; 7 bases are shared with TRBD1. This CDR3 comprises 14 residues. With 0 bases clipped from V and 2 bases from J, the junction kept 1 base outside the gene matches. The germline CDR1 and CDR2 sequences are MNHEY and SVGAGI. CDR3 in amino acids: CASSYSDRAYEQYF. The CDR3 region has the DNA TGTGCCAGCAGTTACTCCGACAGGGCCTACGAGCAGTACTTC.

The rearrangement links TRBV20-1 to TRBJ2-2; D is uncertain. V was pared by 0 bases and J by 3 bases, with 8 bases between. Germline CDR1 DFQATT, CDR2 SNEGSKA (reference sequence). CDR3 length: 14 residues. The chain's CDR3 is CSAREPTYTGELFF. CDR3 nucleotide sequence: TGCAGTGCTAGAGAACCAACTTACACCGGGGAGCTGTTTTTT.

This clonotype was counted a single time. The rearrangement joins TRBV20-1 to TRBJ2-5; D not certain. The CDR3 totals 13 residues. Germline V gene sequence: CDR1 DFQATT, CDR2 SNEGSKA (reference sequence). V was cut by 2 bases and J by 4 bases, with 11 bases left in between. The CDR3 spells CSARLEVSETQYF. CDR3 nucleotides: TGCAGTGCTAGACTAGAAGTATCAGAGACCCAGTACTTC.

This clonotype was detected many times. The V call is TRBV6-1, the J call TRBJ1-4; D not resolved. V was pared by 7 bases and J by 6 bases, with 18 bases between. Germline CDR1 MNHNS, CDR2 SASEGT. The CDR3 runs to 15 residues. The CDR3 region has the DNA TGTGCCAGCAAGTCCCCTGTAACTCTGGATGAAAAACTGTTTTTT. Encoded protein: CASKSPVTLDEKLFF.

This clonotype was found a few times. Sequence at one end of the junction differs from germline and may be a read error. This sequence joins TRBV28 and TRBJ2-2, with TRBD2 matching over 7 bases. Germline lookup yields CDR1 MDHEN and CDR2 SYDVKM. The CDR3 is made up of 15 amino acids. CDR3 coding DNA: TGTGCCAGCAGTTCCAGCGGGACGAACGCCGGGGAGCTGTTTTTT. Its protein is CASSSSGTNAGELFF.

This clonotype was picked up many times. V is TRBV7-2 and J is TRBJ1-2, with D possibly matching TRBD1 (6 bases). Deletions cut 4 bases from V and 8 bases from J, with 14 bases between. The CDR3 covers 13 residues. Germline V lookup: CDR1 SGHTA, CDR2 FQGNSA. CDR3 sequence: CASSSQGGRGYTF. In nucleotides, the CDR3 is TGTGCCAGCAGCTCCCAAGGGGGGCGGGGCTACACCTTC.